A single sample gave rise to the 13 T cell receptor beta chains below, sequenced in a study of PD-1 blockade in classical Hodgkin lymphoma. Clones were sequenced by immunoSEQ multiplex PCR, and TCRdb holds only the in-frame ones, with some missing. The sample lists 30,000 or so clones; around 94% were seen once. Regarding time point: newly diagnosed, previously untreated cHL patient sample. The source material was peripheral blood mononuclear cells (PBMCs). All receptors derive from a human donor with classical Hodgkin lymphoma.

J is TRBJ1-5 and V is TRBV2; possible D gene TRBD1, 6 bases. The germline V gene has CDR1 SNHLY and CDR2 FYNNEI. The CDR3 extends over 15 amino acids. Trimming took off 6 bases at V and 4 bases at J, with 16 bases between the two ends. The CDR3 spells CASRGATGSNQPQHF. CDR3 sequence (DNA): TGTGCCAGCAGGGGTGCTACAGGGTCAAATCAGCCCCAGCATTTT. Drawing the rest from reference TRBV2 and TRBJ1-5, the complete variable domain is EPEVTQTPSHQVTQMGQEVILRCVPISNHLYFYWYRQILGQKVEFLVSFYNNEISEKSEIFDDQFSVERPDGSNFTLKIRSTKLEDSAMYFCASRGATGSNQPQHFGDGTRLSIL.

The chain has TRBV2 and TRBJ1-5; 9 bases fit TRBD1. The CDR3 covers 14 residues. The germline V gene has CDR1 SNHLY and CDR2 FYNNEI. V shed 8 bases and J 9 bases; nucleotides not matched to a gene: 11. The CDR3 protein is CASGDRVDPPPQHF. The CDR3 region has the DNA TGTGCCAGCGGGGACAGGGTAGACCCGCCGCCCCAGCATTTT. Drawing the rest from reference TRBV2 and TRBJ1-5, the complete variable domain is EPEVTQTPSHQVTQMGQEVILRCVPISNHLYFYWYRQILGQKVEFLVSFYNNEISEKSEIFDDQFSVERPDGSNFTLKIRSTKLEDSAMYFCASGDRVDPPPQHFGDGTRLSIL.

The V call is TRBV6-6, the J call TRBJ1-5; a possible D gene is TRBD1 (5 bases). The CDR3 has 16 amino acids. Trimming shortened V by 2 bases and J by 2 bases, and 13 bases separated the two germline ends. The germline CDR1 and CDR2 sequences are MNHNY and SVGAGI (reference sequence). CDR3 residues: CASSYGGLGGNQPQHF. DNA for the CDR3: TGTGCCAGCAGTTACGGGGGACTTGGGGGCAATCAGCCCCAGCATTTT.

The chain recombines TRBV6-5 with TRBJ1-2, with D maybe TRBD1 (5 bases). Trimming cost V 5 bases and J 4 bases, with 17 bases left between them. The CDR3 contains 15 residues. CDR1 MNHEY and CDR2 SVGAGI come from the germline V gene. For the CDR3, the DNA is TGTGCCAGCAGTAGAGACCCTACAGGCTCCTATGGCTACACCTTC. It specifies CASSRDPTGSYGYTF.

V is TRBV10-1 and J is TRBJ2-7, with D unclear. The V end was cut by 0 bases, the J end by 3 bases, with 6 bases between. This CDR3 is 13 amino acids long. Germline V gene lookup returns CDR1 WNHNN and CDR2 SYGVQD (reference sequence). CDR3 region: CASSESLGYEQYF. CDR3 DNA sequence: TGCGCCAGCAGTGAGTCGCTAGGCTACGAGCAGTACTTC.

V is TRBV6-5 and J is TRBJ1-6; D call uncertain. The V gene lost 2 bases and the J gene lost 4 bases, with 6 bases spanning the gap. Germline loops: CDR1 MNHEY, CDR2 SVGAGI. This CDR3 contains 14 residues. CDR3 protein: CASSYRGYNSPLHF. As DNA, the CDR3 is TGTGCCAGCAGTTACCGGGGATATAATTCACCCCTCCACTTT.

DNA of the CDR3: TGTGCCAGCAGTTTATGGGGGGCCTTTCCTTTCTCCTATAATTCACCCCTCCACTTT. As protein: CASSLWGAFPFSYNSPLHF. J is TRBJ1-6 and V is TRBV27; D perhaps matches TRBD1 (6 bases). The germline V gene encodes CDR1 MNHEY and CDR2 SMNVEV (reference sequence). Deletions cut 1 base from V and 0 bases from J, with 16 bases between. The CDR3 is 19 amino acids.

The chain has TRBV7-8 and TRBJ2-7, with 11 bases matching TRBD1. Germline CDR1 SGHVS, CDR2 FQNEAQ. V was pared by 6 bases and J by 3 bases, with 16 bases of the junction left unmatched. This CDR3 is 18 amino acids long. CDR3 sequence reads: CASSTHRDRGSGGYEQYF. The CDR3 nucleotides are TGTGCCAGCAGTACTCACCGGGACAGGGGGTCTGGAGGCTACGAGCAGTACTTC. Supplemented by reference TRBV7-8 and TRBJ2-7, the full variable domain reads GAGVSQSPRYKVAKRGQDVALRCDPISGHVSLFWYQQALGQGPEFLTYFQNEAQLDKSGLPSDRFFAERPEGSVSTLKIQRTQQEDSAVYLCASSTHRDRGSGGYEQYFGPGTRLTVT.

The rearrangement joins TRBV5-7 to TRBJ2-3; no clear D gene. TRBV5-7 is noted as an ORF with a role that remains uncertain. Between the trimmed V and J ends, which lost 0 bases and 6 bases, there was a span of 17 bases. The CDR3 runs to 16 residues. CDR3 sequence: CASSLDLHLDPDTQYF. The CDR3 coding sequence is TGTGCCAGCAGCTTGGACCTCCACCTGGACCCGGATACGCAGTATTTT.

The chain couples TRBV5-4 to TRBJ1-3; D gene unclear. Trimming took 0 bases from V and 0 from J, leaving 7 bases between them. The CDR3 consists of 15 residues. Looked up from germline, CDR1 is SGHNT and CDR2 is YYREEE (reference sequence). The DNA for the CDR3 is TGTGCCAGCAGCTTGGGTGCGGCCTCTGGAAACACCATATATTTT. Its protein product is CASSLGAASGNTIYF.

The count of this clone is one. The CDR3 nucleotides read TGTGCCAGCAAAAAGCTGGGGGATGGCGAGCAGTACTTC. Translation: CASKKLGDGEQYF. The chain carries TRBV6-5 and TRBJ2-7; either TRBD1 or TRBD2 may supply D (5 bases each). This CDR3 contains 13 residues. Trimming pared 7 bases from V and 6 bases from J, leaving 16 bases between. Per germline, CDR1 MNHEY and CDR2 SVGAGI.

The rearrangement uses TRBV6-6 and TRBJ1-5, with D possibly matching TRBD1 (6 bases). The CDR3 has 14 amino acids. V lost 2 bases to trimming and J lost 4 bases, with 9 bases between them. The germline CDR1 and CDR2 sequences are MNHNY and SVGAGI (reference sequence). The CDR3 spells CASSYGGRNQPQHF. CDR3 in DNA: TGTGCCAGCAGTTACGGGGGGCGAAATCAGCCCCAGCATTTT.

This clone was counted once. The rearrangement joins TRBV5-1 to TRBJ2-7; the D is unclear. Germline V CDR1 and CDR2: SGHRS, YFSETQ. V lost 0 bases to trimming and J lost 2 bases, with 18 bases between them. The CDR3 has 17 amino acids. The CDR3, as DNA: TGCGCCAGCAGCTTGGCCTTCCTCGGACGTGGGGCCTACGAGCAGTACTTC. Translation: CASSLAFLGRGAYEQYF.